What follows are 20 T cell receptor beta chains derived from one specimen sequenced in a study of T cell responses to AZD1222 COVID-19 vaccine. The data were produced by immunoSEQ multiplex PCR, yet TCRdb's version contains in-frame clones alone and is incomplete. Found here are fewer than 200,000 clones, roughly 92% of them singletons; the top ten hold 8% to 13%. The material was peripheral blood, obtained on day 0 of AZD1222 vaccination. All receptors derive from an adult in good health.

The chain combines TRBV5-6 with TRBJ1-2; D not certain. CDR3 length: 11 residues. Trimming cost V 2 bases and J 8 bases, with 7 bases left between them. Germline values: CDR1 SGHDT, CDR2 YYEEEE. CDR3 DNA: TGTGCCAGCAGCTTTAGCAAGGGCTACACCTTC. It translates to CASSFSKGYTF. Based on the CDR3 plus reference TRBV5-6 and TRBJ1-2, the full variable domain is DAGVTQSPTHLIKTRGQQVTLRCSPKSGHDTVSWYQQALGQGPQFIFQYYEEEERQRGNFPDRFSGHQFPNYSSELNVNALLLGDSALYLCASSFSKGYTFGSGTRLTVV.

J is TRBJ1-6 and V is TRBV19; TRBD1 aligns across 8 bases. The J segment lost 6 bases and the V segment lost 5 bases, leaving 12 bases of the junction unmatched. This CDR3 is 17 amino acids long. Germline loops: CDR1 LNHDA, CDR2 SQIVND (reference sequence). The CDR3: CASSDFSGTGGNSPLHF. DNA for the CDR3: TGTGCCAGTAGTGACTTTTCCGGGACAGGCGGTAATTCACCCCTCCACTTT.

The chain carries TRBV27 and TRBJ1-5, with D tentatively TRBD1 (6 bases). Germline V gene sequence: CDR1 MNHEY, CDR2 SMNVEV (reference sequence). The CDR3 covers 15 residues. Trimming left V 3 bases short and J 2 bases short, with 11 bases between. The CDR3 bases are TGTGCCAGCAGTTTGGGGGGGCCTCGCAATCAGCCCCAGCATTTT. It translates to CASSLGGPRNQPQHF.

The rearrangement links TRBV4-1 to TRBJ2-4; D call uncertain. This CDR3 spans 15 amino acids. CDR1 and CDR2 from the germline V gene are MGHRA and YSYEKL. The ends were cut back, 6 bases at V and 0 bases at J, with 12 bases in the middle. The DNA for the CDR3 is TGCGCCAGCAGTCGGCTGTTACTAGCCAAAAACATTCAGTACTTC. Translated, it gives CASSRLLLAKNIQYF.

This chain links TRBV12-3 or TRBV12-4 with TRBJ1-1; no firm D call. Trimming took 2 bases from V and 2 from J, leaving 6 bases between them. This CDR3 has 13 amino acids. The CDR3 loop reads CASSLKVNTEAFF. The CDR3, as DNA: TGTGCCAGCAGTTTAAAGGTCAACACTGAAGCTTTCTTT.

For this clone: The sample carries other DNA sequences with the same CDR3. The V call is TRBV9, the J call TRBJ1-4, with D hard to call. This CDR3 has 14 amino acids. From germline, CDR1 is SGDLS and CDR2 YYNGEE. Trimming shortened V by 0 bases and J by 8 bases, and 11 bases separated the two germline ends. In DNA form, the CDR3 reads TGTGCCAGCAGCGTAGGAGTAGGAGGGGAAAAACTGTTTTTT. Protein: CASSVGVGGEKLFF.

The chain combines TRBV27 with TRBJ1-2, with D perhaps TRBD1 (6 bases). Trimming removed 6 bases from V and 2 bases from J, with 7 bases in between. The CDR3 extends over 12 amino acids. CDR1 is MNHEY, CDR2 SMNVEV, per germline (reference sequence). CDR3 in DNA: TGTGCCAGCAGGGGACAAAACTATGGCTACACCTTC. Its translation is CASRGQNYGYTF.

CDR3 nucleotide sequence: TGTGCCAGTACCCTATACGGGCGGGGACGTGGCTACACCTTC. Protein product: CASTLYGRGRGYTF. V gene TRBV19 combines with J gene TRBJ1-2; perhaps TRBD1 as D (5 bases). Germline values: CDR1 LNHDA, CDR2 SQIVND (reference sequence). V lost 7 bases to trimming and J lost 7 bases, with 19 bases between them. The CDR3 is 14 residues long.

This clone has only one observation. The rearrangement links TRBV19 to TRBJ1-3; no definite D call. Germline V gives CDR1 LNHDA, CDR2 SQIVND (reference sequence). This CDR3 is built from 14 residues. Trimming removed 7 bases from V and 4 bases from J, with 14 bases in between. The CDR3 loop reads CASNKGPLGNTIYF. CDR3 coding DNA: TGTGCCAGTAACAAAGGTCCTCTCGGAAACACCATATATTTT.

This sequence joins TRBV6-5 and TRBJ1-1; 7 positions agree with TRBD1. V lost 7 bases to trimming and J lost 4 bases; unmatched junction nucleotides: 6. This CDR3 is 13 amino acids long. Germline V lookup: CDR1 MNHEY, CDR2 SVGAGI. CDR3 protein: CASMPQGVTEAFF. For the CDR3, the DNA is TGTGCCAGCATGCCGCAGGGGGTCACTGAAGCTTTCTTT.

The chain has TRBV19 and TRBJ2-1; unclear D gene. In germline, CDR1 is LNHDA, CDR2 SQIVND (reference sequence). Deletions cut 5 bases from V and 7 bases from J, with 24 bases between. This CDR3 is 17 amino acids long. DNA for the CDR3: TGTGCCAGTAGTGGCGCCCTCCGGGCCGAGAGGTTGAATGAGCAGTTCTTC. This translates into CASSGALRAERLNEQFF.

CDR3 DNA: TGTGCCAGCAGTGGACAGGGGGAAACTACCTTCTGGGCGGATGAGCAGTTCTTC. Protein: CASSGQGETTFWADEQFF. V and J are TRBV13 and TRBJ2-1; 10 nucleotides match TRBD1. The CDR3 runs 18 residues. The V gene end was trimmed by 6 bases and the J gene end by 8 bases; junction bases not matched to a gene: 19. Germline CDR1 is PRHDT and CDR2 is FYEKMQ (reference sequence).

This rearrangement joins TRBV30 to TRBJ2-5, with no clear D. Germline assignment: CDR1 GTSNPN and CDR2 SVGIG (reference sequence). V dropped 0 bases and J dropped 3 bases, with 5 bases sitting between them. This CDR3 is 12 amino acids long. The CDR3 loop is CAWSVDEETQYF. CDR3 coding DNA: TGTGCCTGGAGTGTAGACGAAGAGACCCAGTACTTC.

The rearrangement joins TRBV30 to TRBJ1-1; D is unresolved. The V end lost 4 bases, the J end lost 3 bases, and 12 bases lay between the germline ends. The CDR3 spans 13 residues. CDR1 GTSNPN and CDR2 SVGIG come from the germline V gene (reference sequence). Written as DNA, the CDR3 is TGTGCCTGGAACGCCCTGGAGGACACTGAAGCTTTCTTT. Residues: CAWNALEDTEAFF.

Ten or more counts support this clone. The chain couples TRBV5-5 to TRBJ1-1; 11 bases are shared with TRBD1. V gave up 4 bases and J gave up 0 bases; unmatched junction bases: 8. Germline V gene lookup returns CDR1 SGHKS and CDR2 YYEKEE (reference sequence). The CDR3 consists of 17 residues. CDR3 residues: CASSPLWTGGVNTEAFF. The CDR3 DNA is TGTGCCAGCAGCCCGTTGTGGACAGGGGGCGTGAACACTGAAGCTTTCTTT.

The chain joins TRBV7-9 to TRBJ2-1; weak D call: TRBD1 (5 bases). This CDR3 region has 11 residues. CDR1 is SEHNR and CDR2 is FQNEAQ in the germline V gene (reference sequence). V was pared by 5 bases and J by 10 bases, with 9 bases between. DNA of the CDR3: TGTGCCAGCAGCGTAACAGGAGAGCAGTTCTTC. Residues: CASSVTGEQFF.

The J gene is TRBJ1-1, the V gene TRBV6-5; 7 nucleotides agree with TRBD1. The CDR3 runs 12 residues. J was trimmed by 5 bases and V by 7 bases; bases with no gene match: 4. Per the germline V gene, CDR1 is MNHEY and CDR2 is SVGAGI. The CDR3 loop reads CASTQTGTEAFF. The CDR3 bases are TGTGCCAGCACCCAGACAGGGACTGAAGCTTTCTTT.

This rearrangement joins TRBV11-2 to TRBJ1-2; no clear D gene. Looked up from germline, CDR1 is SGHAT and CDR2 is FQNNGV. This CDR3 comprises 15 residues. V dropped 0 bases and J dropped 8 bases, with 16 bases sitting between them. DNA of the CDR3: TGTGCCAGCAGCTTAGAAGAGGGTCAGAGGAGAGGCTACACCTTC. This sequence encodes CASSLEEGQRRGYTF. Full variable domain (remainder filled in from reference TRBV11-2 and TRBJ1-2): EAGVAQSPRYKIIEKRQSVAFWCNPISGHATLYWYQQILGQGPKLLIQFQNNGVVDDSQLPKDRFSAERLKGVDSTLKIQPAKLEDSAVYLCASSLEEGQRRGYTFGSGTRLTVV.

This clone was observed a single time. The rearrangement uses TRBV7-9 and TRBJ2-3; a possible D gene is TRBD2 (5 bases). Trimming removed 6 bases at V and 5 bases at J, with 12 bases between. CDR1 SEHNR and CDR2 FQNEAQ come from the germline V gene (reference sequence). This CDR3 has 13 amino acids. The CDR3 DNA reads as TGTGCCAGCAGAAGCGAGGGTAGAGATACGCAGTATTTT. It specifies CASRSEGRDTQYF.

V gene TRBV5-6 combines with J gene TRBJ1-2; perhaps TRBD1 as D (5 bases). The germline gives CDR1 SGHDT, CDR2 YYEEEE. With 0 bases removed from V and 3 bases from J, the gap between germline ends came to 9 bases. This CDR3 is 14 amino acids long. The CDR3 nucleotides are TGTGCCAGCAGCTTGGGGGGGAGTTACTATGGCTACACCTTC. Its translation is CASSLGGSYYGYTF.